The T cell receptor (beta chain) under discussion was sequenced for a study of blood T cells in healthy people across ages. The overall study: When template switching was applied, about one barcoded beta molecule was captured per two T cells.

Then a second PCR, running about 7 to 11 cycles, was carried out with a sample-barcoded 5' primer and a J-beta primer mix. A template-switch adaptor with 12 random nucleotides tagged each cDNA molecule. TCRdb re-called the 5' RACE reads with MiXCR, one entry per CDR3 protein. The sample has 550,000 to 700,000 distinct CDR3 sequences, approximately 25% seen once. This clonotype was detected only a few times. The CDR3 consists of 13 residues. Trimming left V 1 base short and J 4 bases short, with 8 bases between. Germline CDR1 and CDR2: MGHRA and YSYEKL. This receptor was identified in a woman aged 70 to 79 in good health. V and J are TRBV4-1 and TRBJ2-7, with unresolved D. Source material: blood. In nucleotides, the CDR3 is TGCGCCAGCAGCCAAGCGGAACGATACGAGCAGTACTTC. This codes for CASSQAERYEQYF.